This TCR beta chain was retrieved from a study of cytomegalovirus exposure and HLA in healthy donors. Libraries were prepared by immunoSEQ multiplex PCR; TCRdb keeps only in-frame clonotypes and omits some of them. The sample contains about 98,000 clones, roughly nine tenths of which appear only once. Trimming cost V 4 bases and J 6 bases; bases outside gene matches: 3. From germline, CDR1 is SGHRS and CDR2 YFSETQ. This CDR3 has 15 amino acids. This clone was observed a single time. The donors were part of the 120-subject validation cohort, which stood apart from the roughly 640-subject first cohort. The TCR comes from a young woman in good health and CMV-seronegative. The sequencing sample was made of PBMCs. The rearrangement uses TRBV5-1 and TRBJ2-1, with 14 positions matching TRBD2. The CDR3 here is CASSMGTSGGNEQFF. The CDR3 DNA sequence: TGCGCCAGCAGCATGGGGACTAGCGGGGGCAATGAGCAGTTCTTC.